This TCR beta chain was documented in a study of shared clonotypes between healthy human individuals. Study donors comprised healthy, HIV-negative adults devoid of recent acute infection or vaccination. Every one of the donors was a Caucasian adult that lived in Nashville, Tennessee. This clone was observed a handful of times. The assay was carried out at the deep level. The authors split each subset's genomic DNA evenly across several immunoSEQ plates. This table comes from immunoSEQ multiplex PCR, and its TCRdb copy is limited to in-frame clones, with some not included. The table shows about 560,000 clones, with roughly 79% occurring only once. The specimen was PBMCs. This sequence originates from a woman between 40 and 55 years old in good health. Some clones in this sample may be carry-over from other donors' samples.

DNA for the CDR3: TGTGCCAGCAGCCCCGTCGGGCAGCCCCAGCATTTT. This sequence encodes CASSPVGQPQHF. This chain joins TRBV28 and TRBJ1-5; no reliable D call. V lost 6 bases to trimming and J lost 7 bases, with 10 bases between them. This CDR3 is built from 12 residues. Germline CDR1 and CDR2: MDHEN and SYDVKM.